The T cell receptor beta chain under discussion was sequenced for a study of T cells in tumors after PD-1 blockade. The study's findings and limits: In squamous cell carcinoma, about 50% of expanded exhausted clones were novel versus about 28% of other expanded CD8+ clones. Clonal replacement, not reinvigoration, is suggested for expanded exhausted CD8+ clones after therapy.

The data were produced by immunoSEQ multiplex PCR, yet TCRdb's version contains in-frame clones alone and is incomplete. The sample includes roughly 12,000 clones, 63% of them seen just once. With 2 bases removed from V and 7 bases from J, the gap between germline ends came to 11 bases. This CDR3 spans 13 amino acids. Per the germline V gene, CDR1 is MNHEY and CDR2 is SVGAGI. About this clone itself: What it binds is unknown.

This chain joins TRBV6-5 and TRBJ1-2; possibly TRBD1 for D (5 bases). The sequencing used tumor tissue, collected before anti-PD-1 treatment. The receptor was isolated from a human donor with cutaneous squamous cell carcinoma. The CDR3 is CASSYRGAVGYTF. CDR3 nucleotide sequence: TGTGCCAGCAGTTACCGAGGGGCGGTTGGCTACACCTTC.